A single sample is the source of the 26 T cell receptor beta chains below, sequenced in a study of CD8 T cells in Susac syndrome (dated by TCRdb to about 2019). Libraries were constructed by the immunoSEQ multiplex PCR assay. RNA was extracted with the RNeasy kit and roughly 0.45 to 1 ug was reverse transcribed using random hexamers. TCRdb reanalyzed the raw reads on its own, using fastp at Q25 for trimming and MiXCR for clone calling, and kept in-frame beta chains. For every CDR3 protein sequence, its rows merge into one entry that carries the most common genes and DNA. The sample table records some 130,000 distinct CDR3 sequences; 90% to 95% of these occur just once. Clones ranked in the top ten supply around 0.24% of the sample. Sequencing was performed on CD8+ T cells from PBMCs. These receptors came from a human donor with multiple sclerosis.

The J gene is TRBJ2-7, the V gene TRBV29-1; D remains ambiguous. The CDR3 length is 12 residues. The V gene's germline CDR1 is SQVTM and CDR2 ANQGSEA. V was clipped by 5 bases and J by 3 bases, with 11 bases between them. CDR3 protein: CSVIDQFYEQYF. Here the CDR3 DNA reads TGCAGCGTTATCGACCAGTTCTACGAGCAGTACTTC.

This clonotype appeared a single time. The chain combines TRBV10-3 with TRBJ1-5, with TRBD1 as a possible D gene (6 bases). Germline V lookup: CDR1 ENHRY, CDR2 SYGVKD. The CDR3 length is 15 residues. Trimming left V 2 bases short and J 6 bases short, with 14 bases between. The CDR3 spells CAISEPGGLGQPQHF. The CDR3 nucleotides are TGTGCCATCAGTGAGCCCGGGGGCTTAGGTCAGCCCCAGCATTTT.

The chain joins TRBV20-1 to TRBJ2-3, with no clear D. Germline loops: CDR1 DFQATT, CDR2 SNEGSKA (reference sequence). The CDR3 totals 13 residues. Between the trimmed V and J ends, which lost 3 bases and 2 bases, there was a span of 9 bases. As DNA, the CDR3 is TGCAGTGCTAGTTTTATAAACACAGATACGCAGTATTTT. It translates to CSASFINTDTQYF.

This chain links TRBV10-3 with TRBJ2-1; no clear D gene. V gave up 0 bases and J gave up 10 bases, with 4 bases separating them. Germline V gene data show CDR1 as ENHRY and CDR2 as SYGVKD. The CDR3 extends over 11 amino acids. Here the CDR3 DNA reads TGTGCCATCAGTGAGTCAAGGGAGCAGTTCTTC. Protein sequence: CAISESREQFF.

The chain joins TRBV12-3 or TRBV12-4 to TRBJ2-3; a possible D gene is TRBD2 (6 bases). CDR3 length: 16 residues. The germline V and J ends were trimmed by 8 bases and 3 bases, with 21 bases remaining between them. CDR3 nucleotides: TGTGCCAGCGGTTCTCTCGCGGGAATAGTTACAGATACGCAGTATTTT. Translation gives CASGSLAGIVTDTQYF.

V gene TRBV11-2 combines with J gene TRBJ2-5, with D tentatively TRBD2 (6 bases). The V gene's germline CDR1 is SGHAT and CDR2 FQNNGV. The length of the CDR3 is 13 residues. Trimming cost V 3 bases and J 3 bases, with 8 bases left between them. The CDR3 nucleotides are TGTGCCAGCAGCTTCTGGGGGGAAGAGACCCAGTACTTC. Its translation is CASSFWGEETQYF. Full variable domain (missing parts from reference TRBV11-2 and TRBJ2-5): EAGVAQSPRYKIIEKRQSVAFWCNPISGHATLYWYQQILGQGPKLLIQFQNNGVVDDSQLPKDRFSAERLKGVDSTLKIQPAKLEDSAVYLCASSFWGEETQYFGPGTRLLVL.

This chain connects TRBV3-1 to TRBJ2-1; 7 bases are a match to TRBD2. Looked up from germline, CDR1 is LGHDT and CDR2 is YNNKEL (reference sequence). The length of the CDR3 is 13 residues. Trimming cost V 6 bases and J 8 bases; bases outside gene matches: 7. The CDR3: CASRLAVGDEQFF. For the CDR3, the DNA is TGTGCCAGCAGGCTAGCGGTTGGGGATGAGCAGTTCTTC.

The DNA for the CDR3 is TGTGCCAGCAGATGGGACCGCATGAACACTGAAGCTTTCTTT. Protein sequence: CASRWDRMNTEAFF. The chain employs TRBV7-9 and TRBJ1-1; a possible D gene is TRBD1 (5 bases). The germline V gene encodes CDR1 SEHNR and CDR2 FQNEAQ (reference sequence). Trimming took 6 bases from V and 0 from J, leaving 11 bases between them. The length of the CDR3 is 14 residues.

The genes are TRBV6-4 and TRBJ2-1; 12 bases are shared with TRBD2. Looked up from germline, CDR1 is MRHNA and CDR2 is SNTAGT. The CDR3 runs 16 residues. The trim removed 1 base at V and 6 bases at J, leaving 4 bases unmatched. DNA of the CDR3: TGTGCCAGCAGTGACTTACTAGCGGGAGGTCTCAATGAGCAGTTCTTC. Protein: CASSDLLAGGLNEQFF.

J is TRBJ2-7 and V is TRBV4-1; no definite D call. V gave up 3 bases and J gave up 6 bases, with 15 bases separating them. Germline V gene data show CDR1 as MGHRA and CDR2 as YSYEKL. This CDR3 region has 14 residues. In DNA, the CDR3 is TGCGCCAGCAGCCAGCCCCTTATGGGGTCCGAGCAGTACTTC. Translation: CASSQPLMGSEQYF.

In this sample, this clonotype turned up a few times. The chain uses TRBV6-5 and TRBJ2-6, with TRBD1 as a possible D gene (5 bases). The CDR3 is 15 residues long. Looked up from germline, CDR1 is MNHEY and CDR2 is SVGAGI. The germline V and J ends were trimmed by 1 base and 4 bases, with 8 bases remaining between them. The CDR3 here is CASSYYRTGANVLTF. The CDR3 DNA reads TGTGCCAGCAGTTACTACAGGACCGGGGCCAACGTCCTGACTTTC.

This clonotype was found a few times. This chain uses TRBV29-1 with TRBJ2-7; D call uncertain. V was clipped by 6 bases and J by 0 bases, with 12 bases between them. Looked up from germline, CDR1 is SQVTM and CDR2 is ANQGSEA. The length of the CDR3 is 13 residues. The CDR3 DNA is TGCAGCGTCGGAGCCGACAACTCCTACGAGCAGTACTTC. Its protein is CSVGADNSYEQYF.

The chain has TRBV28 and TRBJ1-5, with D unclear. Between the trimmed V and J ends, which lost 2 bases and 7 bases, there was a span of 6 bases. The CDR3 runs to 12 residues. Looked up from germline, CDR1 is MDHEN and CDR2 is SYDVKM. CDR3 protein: CASSLRRQPQHF. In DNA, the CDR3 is TGTGCCAGCAGTTTACGGCGCCAGCCCCAGCATTTT.

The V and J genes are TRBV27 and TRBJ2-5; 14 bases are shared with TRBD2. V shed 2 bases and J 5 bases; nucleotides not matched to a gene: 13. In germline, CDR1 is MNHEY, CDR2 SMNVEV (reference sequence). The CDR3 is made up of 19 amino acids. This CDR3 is CASSLGDPGLAGVEETQYF. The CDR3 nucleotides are TGTGCCAGCAGTTTAGGGGACCCGGGACTAGCGGGAGTGGAGGAGACCCAGTACTTC.

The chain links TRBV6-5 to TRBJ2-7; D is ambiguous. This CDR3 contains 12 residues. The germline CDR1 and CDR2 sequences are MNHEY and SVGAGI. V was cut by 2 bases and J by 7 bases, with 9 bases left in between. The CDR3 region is CASSYPLGEQYF. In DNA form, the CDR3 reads TGTGCCAGCAGTTACCCGTTGGGGGAGCAGTACTTC.

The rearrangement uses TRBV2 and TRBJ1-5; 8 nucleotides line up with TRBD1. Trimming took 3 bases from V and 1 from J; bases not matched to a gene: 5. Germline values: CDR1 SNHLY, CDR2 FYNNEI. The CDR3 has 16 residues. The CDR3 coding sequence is TGTGCCAGCAGTGACTGGACAGGGAGGAGCAATCAGCCCCAGCATTTT. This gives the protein CASSDWTGRSNQPQHF.

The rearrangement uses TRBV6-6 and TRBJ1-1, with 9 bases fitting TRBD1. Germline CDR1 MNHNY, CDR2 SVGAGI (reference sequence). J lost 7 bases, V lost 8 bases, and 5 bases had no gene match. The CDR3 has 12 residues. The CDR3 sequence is CASGDRESEAFF. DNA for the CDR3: TGTGCCAGCGGGGACAGGGAGAGTGAAGCTTTCTTT.

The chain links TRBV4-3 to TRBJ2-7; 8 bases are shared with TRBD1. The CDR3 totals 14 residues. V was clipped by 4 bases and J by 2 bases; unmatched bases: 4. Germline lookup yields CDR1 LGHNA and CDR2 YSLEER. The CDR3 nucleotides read TGCGCCAGCAGCCCAACGACAGGGGCCTACGAGCAGTACTTC. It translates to CASSPTTGAYEQYF.

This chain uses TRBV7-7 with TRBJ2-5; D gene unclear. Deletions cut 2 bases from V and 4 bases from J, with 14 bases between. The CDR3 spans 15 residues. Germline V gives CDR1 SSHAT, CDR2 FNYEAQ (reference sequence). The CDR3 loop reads CASSLSPGPRETQYF. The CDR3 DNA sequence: TGTGCCAGCAGCTTATCTCCGGGCCCGCGAGAGACCCAGTACTTC.

CDR3 protein: CASGTGPTDTQYF. CDR3 nucleotides: TGCGCCAGCGGGACAGGGCCCACAGATACGCAGTATTTT. The J gene is TRBJ2-3, the V gene TRBV4-1; 9 positions agree with TRBD1. The CDR3 runs to 13 residues. CDR1 is MGHRA, CDR2 YSYEKL, per germline. J was trimmed by 2 bases and V by 8 bases; bases with no gene match: 2.

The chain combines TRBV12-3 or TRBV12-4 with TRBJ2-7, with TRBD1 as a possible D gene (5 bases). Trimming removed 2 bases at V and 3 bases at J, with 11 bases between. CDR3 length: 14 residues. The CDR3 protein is CASSLQGAIYEQYF. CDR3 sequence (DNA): TGTGCCAGCAGTTTACAAGGGGCAATCTACGAGCAGTACTTC.

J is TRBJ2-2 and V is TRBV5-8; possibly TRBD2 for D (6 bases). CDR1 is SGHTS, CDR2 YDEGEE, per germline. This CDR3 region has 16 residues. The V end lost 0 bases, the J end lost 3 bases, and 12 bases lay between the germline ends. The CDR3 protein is CASSLVPGEDTGELFF. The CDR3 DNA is TGTGCCAGCAGCTTGGTGCCGGGAGAGGACACCGGGGAGCTGTTTTTT.

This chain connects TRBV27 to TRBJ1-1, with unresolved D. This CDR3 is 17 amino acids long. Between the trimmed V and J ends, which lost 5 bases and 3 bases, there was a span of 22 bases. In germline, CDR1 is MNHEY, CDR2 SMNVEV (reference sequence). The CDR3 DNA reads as TGTGCCAGCAGTCCCCGTGGAGATCGGGTGGGTCACACTGAAGCTTTCTTT. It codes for CASSPRGDRVGHTEAFF.

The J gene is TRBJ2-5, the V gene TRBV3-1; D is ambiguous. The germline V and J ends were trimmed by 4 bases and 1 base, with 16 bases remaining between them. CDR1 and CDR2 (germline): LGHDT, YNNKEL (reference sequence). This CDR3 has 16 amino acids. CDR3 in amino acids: CASSLLWDGIQETQYF. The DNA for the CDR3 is TGTGCCAGCAGCCTGCTGTGGGATGGGATCCAAGAGACCCAGTACTTC.

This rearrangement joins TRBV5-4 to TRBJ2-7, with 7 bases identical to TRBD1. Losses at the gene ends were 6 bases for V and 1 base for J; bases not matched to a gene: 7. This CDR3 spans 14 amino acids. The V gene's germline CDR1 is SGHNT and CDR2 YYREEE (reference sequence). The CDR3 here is CASTSGTASYEQYF. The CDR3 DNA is TGTGCCAGCACCTCCGGGACAGCTTCCTACGAGCAGTACTTC.

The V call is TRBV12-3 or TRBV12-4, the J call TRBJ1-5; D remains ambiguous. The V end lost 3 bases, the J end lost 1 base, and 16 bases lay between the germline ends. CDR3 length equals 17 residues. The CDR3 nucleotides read TGTGCCAGCAGTTTTTACCGGGAAGATCGCAGCAATCAGCCCCAGCATTTT. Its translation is CASSFYREDRSNQPQHF.